The 9 T cell receptor beta chains given below trace back to one sample, sequenced in a study of blood T cell repertoires in COVID-19. The protocol was immunoSEQ multiplex PCR, while the TCRdb copy is restricted to in-frame clones and leaves out a portion. In the table there are approximately 240,000 clones, about 85% of which are singletons. The sequencing sample was made of peripheral blood. Every receptor here comes from a woman between 18 and 29 years old who had recovered from COVID-19.

This clone turned up a few times. The chain carries TRBV2 and TRBJ1-2, with TRBD1 identical over 9 bases. The CDR3 spans 14 residues. Germline assignment: CDR1 SNHLY and CDR2 FYNNEI. V lost 5 bases, J lost 2 bases, and 3 bases stayed unmatched. CDR3 amino acids: CASSPGQGNYGYTF. The CDR3 region has the DNA TGTGCCAGCAGTCCGGGACAGGGAAACTATGGCTACACCTTC.

This clone was counted a few times. The J gene is TRBJ2-7, the V gene TRBV6-2 or TRBV6-3; 8 nucleotides agree with TRBD1. The V segment lost 2 bases and the J segment 6 bases; nucleotides outside the gene matches: 15. Germline lookup yields CDR1 MNHEY and CDR2 SVGEGT. The CDR3 consists of 17 residues. The CDR3 protein is CASSYVLDRVERGEQYF. CDR3 sequence (DNA): TGTGCCAGCAGTTACGTCCTGGACAGGGTGGAAAGGGGCGAGCAGTACTTC.

This clone was seen a few times. The chain combines TRBV7-6 with TRBJ2-1; 9 bases are shared with TRBD2. Trimming took 7 bases from V and 0 from J; bases not matched to a gene: 4. Germline V gene data show CDR1 as SGHVS and CDR2 as FNYEAQ. The CDR3 is made up of 15 amino acids. The CDR3 protein is CASTLAGNSYNEQFF. The CDR3, as DNA: TGTGCCAGCACGCTAGCGGGAAACTCCTACAATGAGCAGTTCTTC.

The chain uses TRBV5-5 and TRBJ2-7, with 7 bases aligning to TRBD1. CDR3 size: 17 residues. Per germline, CDR1 SGHKS and CDR2 YYEKEE (reference sequence). V lost 4 bases, J lost 1 base, and 14 bases stayed unmatched. The CDR3 region has the DNA TGTGCCAGCAGCCCTGCTCGTCTGACAGGGAGATCCTACGAGCAGTACTTC. Its translation is CASSPARLTGRSYEQYF.

This chain uses TRBV6-5 with TRBJ1-2; D unclear. V was trimmed by 6 bases and J by 2 bases, leaving 16 bases between them. There are 15 residues in the CDR3. CDR1 is MNHEY and CDR2 is SVGAGI in the germline V gene. The CDR3 coding sequence is TGTGCCAGCAGCCCCGGACGGGATAGGAACTATGGCTACACCTTC. Translation: CASSPGRDRNYGYTF.

The V gene is TRBV19, the J gene TRBJ1-2; D perhaps matches TRBD1 (6 bases). The CDR3 runs to 13 residues. Trimming stripped 8 bases from V and 6 bases from J, with 16 bases between. Germline CDR1 LNHDA, CDR2 SQIVND (reference sequence). The CDR3 bases are TGTGCCAGTTATAACAGGGAAGTAAATGGCTACACCTTC. Amino acid sequence: CASYNREVNGYTF.

The V and J genes are TRBV28 and TRBJ2-2; a weak D match, TRBD1 (6 bases). Trimming stripped 6 bases from V and 13 bases from J, with 21 bases between. The CDR3 is 14 amino acids. The germline V gene encodes CDR1 MDHEN and CDR2 SYDVKM. CDR3 sequence: CASRSDAYLQGLFF. The CDR3 nucleotides read TGTGCCAGCAGATCCGATGCGTATCTACAGGGGCTGTTTTTT.

The gene calls are TRBV19 and TRBJ2-3; D perhaps matches TRBD2 (6 bases). The ends were cut back, 4 bases at V and 2 bases at J, with 13 bases in the middle. This CDR3 has 15 residues. Germline CDR1 is LNHDA and CDR2 is SQIVND (reference sequence). CDR3: CASSTTEGPTDTQYF. CDR3 DNA sequence: TGTGCCAGTAGTACCACGGAGGGACCCACAGATACGCAGTATTTT.

This clone was seen a single time. The chain recombines TRBV7-2 with TRBJ2-2, with D hard to call. The CDR3 consists of 14 residues. Between the trimmed V and J ends, which lost 2 bases and 2 bases, there was a span of 6 bases. Germline CDR1 is SGHTA and CDR2 is FQGNSA. CDR3: CASSLRVNTGELFF. In DNA, the CDR3 is TGTGCCAGCAGCTTACGGGTAAACACCGGGGAGCTGTTTTTT.